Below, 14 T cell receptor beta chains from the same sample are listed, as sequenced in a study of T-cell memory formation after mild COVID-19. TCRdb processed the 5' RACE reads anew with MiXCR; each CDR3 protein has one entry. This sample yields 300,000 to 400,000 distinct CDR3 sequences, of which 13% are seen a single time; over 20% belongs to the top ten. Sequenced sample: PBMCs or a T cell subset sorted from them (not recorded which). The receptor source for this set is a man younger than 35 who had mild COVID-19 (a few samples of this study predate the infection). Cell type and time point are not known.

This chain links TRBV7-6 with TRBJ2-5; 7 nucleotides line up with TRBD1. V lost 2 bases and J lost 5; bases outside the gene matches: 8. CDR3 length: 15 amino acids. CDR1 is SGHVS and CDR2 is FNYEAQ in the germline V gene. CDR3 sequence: CASSLQRTGGETQYF. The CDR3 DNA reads TGTGCCAGCAGCTTACAGAGGACAGGCGGCGAGACCCAGTACTTC. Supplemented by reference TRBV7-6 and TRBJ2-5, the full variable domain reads GAGVSQSPRYKVTKRGQDVALRCDPISGHVSLYWYRQALGQGPEFLTYFNYEAQQDKSGLPNDRFSAERPEGSISTLTIQRTEQRDSAMYRCASSLQRTGGETQYFGPGTRLLVL.

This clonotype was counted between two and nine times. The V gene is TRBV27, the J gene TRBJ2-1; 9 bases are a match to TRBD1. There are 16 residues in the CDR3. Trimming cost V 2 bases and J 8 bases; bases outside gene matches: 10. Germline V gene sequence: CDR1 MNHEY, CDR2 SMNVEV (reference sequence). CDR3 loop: CASSLAEPGQGDEQFF. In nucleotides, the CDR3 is TGTGCCAGCAGTTTAGCAGAGCCGGGACAGGGAGATGAGCAGTTCTTC.

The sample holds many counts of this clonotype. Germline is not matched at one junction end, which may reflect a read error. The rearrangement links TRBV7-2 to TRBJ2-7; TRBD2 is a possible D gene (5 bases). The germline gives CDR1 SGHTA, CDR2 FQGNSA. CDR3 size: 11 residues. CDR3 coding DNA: TGCGCCAGCAGCTTGGAGGTTGAGCAGTACTTC. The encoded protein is CASSLEVEQYF.

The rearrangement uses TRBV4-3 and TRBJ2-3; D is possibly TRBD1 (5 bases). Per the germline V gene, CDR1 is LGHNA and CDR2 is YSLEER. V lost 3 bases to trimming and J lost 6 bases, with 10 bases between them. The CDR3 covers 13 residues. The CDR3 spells CASSQLAGDTQYF. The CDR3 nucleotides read TGCGCCAGCAGCCAGCTTGCAGGGGATACGCAGTATTTT.

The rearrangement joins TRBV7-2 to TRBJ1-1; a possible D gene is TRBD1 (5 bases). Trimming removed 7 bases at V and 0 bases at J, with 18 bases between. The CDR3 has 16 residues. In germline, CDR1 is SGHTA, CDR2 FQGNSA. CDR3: CASIARGMDMNTEAFF. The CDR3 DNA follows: TGTGCCAGCATCGCAAGAGGGATGGACATGAACACTGAAGCTTTCTTT.

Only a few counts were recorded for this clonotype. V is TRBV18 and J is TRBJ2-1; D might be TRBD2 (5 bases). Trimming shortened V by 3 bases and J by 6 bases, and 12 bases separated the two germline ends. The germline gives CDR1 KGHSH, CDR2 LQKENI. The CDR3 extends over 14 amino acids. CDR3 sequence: CASSPGVTTNEQFF. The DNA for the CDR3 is TGTGCCAGCTCACCCGGGGTAACTACCAATGAGCAGTTCTTC.

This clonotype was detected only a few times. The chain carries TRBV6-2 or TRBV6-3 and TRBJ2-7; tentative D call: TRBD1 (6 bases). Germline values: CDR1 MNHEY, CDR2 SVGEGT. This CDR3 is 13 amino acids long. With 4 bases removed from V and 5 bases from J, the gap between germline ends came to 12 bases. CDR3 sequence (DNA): TGTGCCAGCAGTTTGTGGGGGCCGGACGAGCAGTACGTC. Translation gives CASSLWGPDEQYV.

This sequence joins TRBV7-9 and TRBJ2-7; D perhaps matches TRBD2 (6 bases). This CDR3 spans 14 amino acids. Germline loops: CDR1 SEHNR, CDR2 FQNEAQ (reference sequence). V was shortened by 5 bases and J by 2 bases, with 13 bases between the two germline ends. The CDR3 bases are TGTGCCAGCAGCCCCCCGGGGGAAGCCTACGAGCAGTACGTC. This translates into CASSPPGEAYEQYV.

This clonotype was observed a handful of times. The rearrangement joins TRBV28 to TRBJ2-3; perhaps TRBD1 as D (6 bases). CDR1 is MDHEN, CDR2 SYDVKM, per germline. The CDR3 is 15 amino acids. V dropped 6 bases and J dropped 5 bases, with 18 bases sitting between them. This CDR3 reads CASSSQGTSRDTQYF. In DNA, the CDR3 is TGTGCCAGCAGCTCACAGGGAACCTCACGAGATACGCAGTATTTT.

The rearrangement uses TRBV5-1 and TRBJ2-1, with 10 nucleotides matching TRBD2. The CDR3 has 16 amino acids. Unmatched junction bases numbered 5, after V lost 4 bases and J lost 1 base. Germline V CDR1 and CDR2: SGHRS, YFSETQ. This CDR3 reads CASSIETSGSYNEQFF. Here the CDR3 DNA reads TGCGCCAGCAGCATAGAGACTAGCGGGTCCTACAATGAGCAGTTCTTC.

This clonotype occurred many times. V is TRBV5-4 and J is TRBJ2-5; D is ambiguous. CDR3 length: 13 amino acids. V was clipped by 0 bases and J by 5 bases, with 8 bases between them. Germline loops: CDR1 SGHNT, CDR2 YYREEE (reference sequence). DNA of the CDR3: TGTGCCAGCAGCTTGGATGCGCAGGAGACCCAGTACTTC. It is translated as CASSLDAQETQYF.

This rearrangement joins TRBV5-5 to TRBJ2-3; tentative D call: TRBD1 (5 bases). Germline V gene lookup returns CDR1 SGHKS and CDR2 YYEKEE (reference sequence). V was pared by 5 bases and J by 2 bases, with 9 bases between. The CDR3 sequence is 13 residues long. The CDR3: CASRAGSTDTQYF. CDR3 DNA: TGTGCCAGCAGGGCAGGGTCCACAGATACGCAGTATTTT.

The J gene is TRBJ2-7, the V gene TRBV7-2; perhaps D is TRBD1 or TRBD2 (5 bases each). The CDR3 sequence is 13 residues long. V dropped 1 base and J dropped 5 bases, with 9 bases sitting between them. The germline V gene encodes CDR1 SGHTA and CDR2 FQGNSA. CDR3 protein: CASSLGEGHEQYF. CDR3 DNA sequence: TGTGCCAGCAGCTTAGGCGAGGGGCACGAGCAGTACTTC.

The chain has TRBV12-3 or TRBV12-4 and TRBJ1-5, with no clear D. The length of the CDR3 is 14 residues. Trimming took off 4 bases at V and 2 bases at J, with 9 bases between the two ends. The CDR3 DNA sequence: TGTGCCAGCAGTTCATTTGGACGCAATCAGCCCCAGCATTTT. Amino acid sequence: CASSSFGRNQPQHF.